The rows below give T cell receptor beta chains drawn from one sample of a study of ipilimumab plus nivolumab after autologous stem cell transplantation. Clones were sequenced by immunoSEQ multiplex PCR, and TCRdb holds only the in-frame ones, with some missing. In the table there are more than 12,000 clones, around 74% of which are singletons. Sequenced here: PBMCs, sampled in a trial of ipilimumab plus nivolumab as post-transplant consolidation. Receptors were obtained from a male donor with primary mediastinal lymphoma. The CDR3 runs from the conserved cysteine through the conserved F or W. A D gene is named only where the DNA matches it firmly. Rows may omit the clone size; those that give it use once, few, many or a size class.

size: few; D: TRBD1; J: TRBJ2-7; V: TRBV28; DNA: TGTGCCAGCAGGCGGACAGGGCACTCCTACGAGCAGTACTTC; CDR3: CASRRTGHSYEQYF
size: NA; D: NA; J: TRBJ1-4; V: TRBV6-6; DNA: TGTGCCAGCAGCGGGGGGCCAACTAATGAAAAACTGTTTTTT; CDR3: CASSGGPTNEKLFF
size: NA; D: NA; J: TRBJ2-3; V: TRBV5-8; DNA: TGTGCCAGCAGCTTGGGACATGGTGGAGATACGCAGTATTTT; CDR3: CASSLGHGGDTQYF
size: few; D: NA; J: TRBJ2-3; V: TRBV2; DNA: TGTGCCAGCAACAGGGTCTCCACAGATACGCAGTATTTT; CDR3: CASNRVSTDTQYF
size: NA; D: TRBD2; J: TRBJ2-7; V: TRBV7-3; DNA: TGTGCCAGCAGCTTAGACGGGAGGTCCTACGAGCAGTACTTC; CDR3: CASSLDGRSYEQYF
size: NA; D: NA; J: TRBJ2-5; V: TRBV29-1; DNA: TGCAGCGTTGAGGTGGAGGCCGGGGAGACCCAGTACTTC; CDR3: CSVEVEAGETQYF
size: NA; D: NA; J: TRBJ1-5; V: TRBV6-4; DNA: TGTGCCAGCAGTCCGGACAGTAATCAGCCCCAGCATTTT; CDR3: CASSPDSNQPQHF
size: NA; D: NA; J: TRBJ2-1; V: TRBV28; DNA: TGTGCCAGCAGTACCGCCGCGGGGCTCAGAGACAATGAGCAGTTCTTC; CDR3: CASSTAAGLRDNEQFF
size: NA; D: NA; J: TRBJ1-2; V: TRBV5-4; DNA: TGTGCCAGCAGCTTGGAAAGAGGCTACACCTTC; CDR3: CASSLERGYTF
size: NA; D: NA; J: TRBJ1-4; V: TRBV19; DNA: TGTGCCAGTAGTATAGTACCATTTGAAAAACTGTTTTTT; CDR3: CASSIVPFEKLFF
size: NA; D: TRBD2; J: TRBJ2-3; V: TRBV5-8; DNA: TGTGCCAGCAGCTTTAGCGGGAGGGACACAGATACGCAGTATTTT; CDR3: CASSFSGRDTDTQYF
size: NA; D: NA; J: TRBJ2-1; V: TRBV30; DNA: TGTGCCTGGAGTGGGGACACTAGCTCCTACAATGAGCAGTTCTTC; CDR3: CAWSGDTSSYNEQFF
size: NA; D: TRBD2; J: TRBJ2-4; V: TRBV4-2; DNA: TGTGCCAGCAGCCAAGATTATAGCGGGATAAACATTCAGTACTTC; CDR3: CASSQDYSGINIQYF
size: NA; D: TRBD2; J: TRBJ2-1; V: TRBV27; DNA: TGTGCCAGCAGTTCGGAGACTAGCGGGAAAAATGAGCAGTTCTTC; CDR3: CASSSETSGKNEQFF
size: NA; D: TRBD1; J: TRBJ2-7; V: TRBV18; DNA: TGTGCCAGCTCACAGGACAGGGGTCCCTCCTACGAGCAGTACTTC; CDR3: CASSQDRGPSYEQYF
size: NA; D: TRBD2; J: TRBJ2-3; V: TRBV6-1; DNA: TGTGCCAGCAGTGCCTCGTTTAGCGGGCGCACAGATACGCAGTATTTT; CDR3: CASSASFSGRTDTQYF
size: NA; D: NA; J: TRBJ2-2; V: TRBV7-3; DNA: TGTGCCAGCAGCTTAAATAGGAACACCGGGGAGCTGTTTTTT; CDR3: CASSLNRNTGELFF
size: NA; D: TRBD2; J: TRBJ2-2; V: TRBV6-4; DNA: TGTGCCAGCAGCGTAGCGGGGATGAACACCGGGGAGCTGTTTTTT; CDR3: CASSVAGMNTGELFF
size: NA; D: TRBD2; J: TRBJ2-7; V: TRBV5-1; DNA: TGCGCCAGCACCCCGGGGGCGGGGGGCTACTACGAGCAGTACTTC; CDR3: CASTPGAGGYYEQYF
size: NA; D: NA; J: TRBJ2-1; V: TRBV6-6; DNA: TGTGCCAGCAGTTCTCTAGCCCGCAATGAGCAGTTCTTC; CDR3: CASSSLARNEQFF
size: few; D: NA; J: TRBJ1-1; V: TRBV6-1; DNA: TGTGCCAGCAGGGAATGGGTGAACACTGAAGCTTTCTTT; CDR3: CASREWVNTEAFF
size: few; D: NA; J: TRBJ1-5; V: TRBV21-1; DNA: TGTGCCAGCACCGATGGTAGGGATAATCAGCCCCAGCATTTT; CDR3: CASTDGRDNQPQHF
size: NA; D: NA; J: TRBJ1-6; V: TRBV19; DNA: TGTGCCAGTGGCCGCCCCGATAGTGCTTCACCCCTCCACTTT; CDR3: CASGRPDSASPLHF
size: NA; D: NA; J: TRBJ1-1; V: TRBV6-1; DNA: TGTGCCAGCAGTGGTACAGGGCAGGCTGAAGCTTTCTTT; CDR3: CASSGTGQAEAFF
size: NA; D: TRBD1; J: TRBJ2-5; V: TRBV6-1; DNA: TGTGCCAGCAGGGACAGGGCAGGAGAGACCCAGTACTTC; CDR3: CASRDRAGETQYF
size: NA; D: TRBD1; J: TRBJ2-3; V: TRBV10-3; DNA: TGTGCCATCGCACGGACAGGTTCCACAGATACGCAGTATTTT; CDR3: CAIARTGSTDTQYF
size: NA; D: NA; J: TRBJ2-3; V: TRBV19; DNA: TGTGCCAGTAGTAGTAGAGGGAGTGCAGATACGCAGTATTTT; CDR3: CASSSRGSADTQYF
size: few; D: TRBD2; J: TRBJ2-3; V: TRBV29-1; DNA: TGCAGCGTTGGGACTAGCGGCGGTCGGGATACGCAGTATTTT; CDR3: CSVGTSGGRDTQYF
size: NA; D: NA; J: TRBJ2-7; V: TRBV7-2; DNA: TGTGCCAGCAGCGTTAGGGGGGGAGTTTACTTC; CDR3: CASSVRGGVYF
size: NA; D: NA; J: TRBJ1-4; V: TRBV7-2; DNA: TGTGCCAGCAGCCTAAAGAGGACCGTCCTCGGTGAAAAACTGTTTTTT; CDR3: CASSLKRTVLGEKLFF
size: NA; D: TRBD2; J: TRBJ2-1; V: TRBV19; DNA: TGTGCCAGTAGTATCGGGGGGGATTACAATGAGCAGTTCTTC; CDR3: CASSIGGDYNEQFF
size: NA; D: NA; J: TRBJ1-3; V: TRBV6-1; DNA: TGTGCCAGCAGTGAAGCGCACGGGGGAAGCTCTGGAAACACCATATATTTT; CDR3: CASSEAHGGSSGNTIYF
size: NA; D: TRBD1; J: TRBJ2-7; V: TRBV19; DNA: TGTGCCAGTAACCCCACGGACAGGTATTACGAGCAGTACTTC; CDR3: CASNPTDRYYEQYF
size: NA; D: NA; J: TRBJ2-2; V: TRBV5-6; DNA: TGTGCCAGCAGGCGGAGTCGAACCGGGGAGCTGTTTTTT; CDR3: CASRRSRTGELFF
size: NA; D: NA; J: TRBJ1-1; V: TRBV9; DNA: TGTGCCAGCAGCGTAGCTAACAGGGAAGACACTGAAGCTTTCTTT; CDR3: CASSVANREDTEAFF
size: few; D: NA; J: TRBJ1-3; V: TRBV6-1; DNA: TGTGCCAGCAGTCCCCCAGGCCCTTCAAACACCATATATTTT; CDR3: CASSPPGPSNTIYF
size: NA; D: NA; J: TRBJ2-1; V: TRBV7-9; DNA: TGTGCCAGCAGCCCAGGGACTTCCATGGGGTTCTTC; CDR3: CASSPGTSMGFF
size: NA; D: NA; J: TRBJ1-2; V: TRBV11-2; DNA: TGTGCCAGCAGCCCAGGACGGAATAACGATGGCTACACCTTC; CDR3: CASSPGRNNDGYTF
size: NA; D: TRBD2; J: TRBJ2-3; V: TRBV29-1; DNA: TGCAGCGGGAGACTAGCGGGACGGACGGATACGCAGTATTTT; CDR3: CSGRLAGRTDTQYF
size: NA; D: NA; J: TRBJ1-1; V: TRBV20-1; DNA: TGCAGTGCTAGATCGGGCCAAGCTTTCTTT; CDR3: CSARSGQAFF
size: NA; D: TRBD1; J: TRBJ2-7; V: TRBV9; DNA: TGTGCCAGCAGCGCTTCAGGGGGCACCTACTACGAGCAGTACTTC; CDR3: CASSASGGTYYEQYF
size: NA; D: NA; J: TRBJ2-1; V: TRBV6-4; DNA: TGTGCCAGCAGTGACGGGAATCGTTACAATGAGCAGTTCTTC; CDR3: CASSDGNRYNEQFF